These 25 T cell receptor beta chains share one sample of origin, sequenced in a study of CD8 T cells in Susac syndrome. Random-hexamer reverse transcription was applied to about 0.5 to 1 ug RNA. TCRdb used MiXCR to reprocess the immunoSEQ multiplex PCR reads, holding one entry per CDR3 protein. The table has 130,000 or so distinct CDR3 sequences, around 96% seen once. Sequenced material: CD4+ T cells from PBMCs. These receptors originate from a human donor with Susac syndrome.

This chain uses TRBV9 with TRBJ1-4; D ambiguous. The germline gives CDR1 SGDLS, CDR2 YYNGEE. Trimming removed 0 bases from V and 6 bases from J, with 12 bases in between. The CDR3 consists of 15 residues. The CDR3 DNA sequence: TGTGCCAGCAGCGTAGGACCCTCGGGATATGAAAAACTGTTTTTT. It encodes CASSVGPSGYEKLFF.

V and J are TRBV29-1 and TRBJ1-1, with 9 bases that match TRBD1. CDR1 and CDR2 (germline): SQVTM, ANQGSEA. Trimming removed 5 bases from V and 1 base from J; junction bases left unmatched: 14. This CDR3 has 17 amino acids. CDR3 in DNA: TGCAGCGTTACACCGGGACAGGGAATAGTAGGGAACACTGAAGCTTTCTTT. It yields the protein CSVTPGQGIVGNTEAFF. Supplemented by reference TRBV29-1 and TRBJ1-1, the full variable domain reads SAVISQKPSRDICQRGTSLTIQCQVDSQVTMMFWYRQQPGQSLTLIATANQGSEATYESGFVIDKFPISRPNLTFSTLTVSNMSPEDSSIYLCSVTPGQGIVGNTEAFFGQGTRLTVV.

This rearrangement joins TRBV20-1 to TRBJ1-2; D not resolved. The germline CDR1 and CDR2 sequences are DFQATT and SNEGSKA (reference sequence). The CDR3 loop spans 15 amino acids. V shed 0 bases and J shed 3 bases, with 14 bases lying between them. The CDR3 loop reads CSARDRVRLDYGYTF. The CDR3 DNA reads TGCAGTGCTAGAGATCGTGTCAGATTAGACTATGGCTACACCTTC.

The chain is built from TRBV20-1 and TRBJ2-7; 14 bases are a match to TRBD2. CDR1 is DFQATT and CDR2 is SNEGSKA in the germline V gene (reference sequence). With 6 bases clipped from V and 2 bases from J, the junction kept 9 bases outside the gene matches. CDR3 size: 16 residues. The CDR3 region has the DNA TGCAGTGCGAAACCGGGACTAGCGGGAGACCCCTACGAGCAGTACTTC. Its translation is CSAKPGLAGDPYEQYF.

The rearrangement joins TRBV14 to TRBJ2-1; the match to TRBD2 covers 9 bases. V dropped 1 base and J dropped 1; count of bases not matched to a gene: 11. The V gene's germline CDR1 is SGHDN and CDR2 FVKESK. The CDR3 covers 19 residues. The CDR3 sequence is CASSQVSSGRTRSYNEQFF. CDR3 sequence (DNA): TGTGCCAGCAGCCAAGTCTCCAGCGGGAGGACACGTTCCTACAATGAGCAGTTCTTC.

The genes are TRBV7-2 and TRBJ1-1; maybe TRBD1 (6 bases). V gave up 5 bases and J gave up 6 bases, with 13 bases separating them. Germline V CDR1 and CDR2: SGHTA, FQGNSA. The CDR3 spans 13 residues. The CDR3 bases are TGTGCCAGCAGCCTGAGACAGGTGGCTGAAGCTTTCTTT. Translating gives CASSLRQVAEAFF.

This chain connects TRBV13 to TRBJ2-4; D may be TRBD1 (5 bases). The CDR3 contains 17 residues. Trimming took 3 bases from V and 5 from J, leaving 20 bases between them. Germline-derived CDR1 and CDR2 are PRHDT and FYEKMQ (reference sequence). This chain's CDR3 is CASSFRQGGLPQNIQYF. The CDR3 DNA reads TGTGCCAGCAGCTTCCGGCAGGGTGGCCTTCCCCAAAACATTCAGTACTTC.

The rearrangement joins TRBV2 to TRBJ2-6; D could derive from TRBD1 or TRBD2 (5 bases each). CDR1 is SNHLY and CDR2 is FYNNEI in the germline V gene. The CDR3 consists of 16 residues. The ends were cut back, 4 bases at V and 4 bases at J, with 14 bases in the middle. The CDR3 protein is CASSANRRSGANVLTF. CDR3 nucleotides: TGTGCCAGCAGTGCTAACAGGAGGTCAGGGGCCAACGTCCTGACTTTC.

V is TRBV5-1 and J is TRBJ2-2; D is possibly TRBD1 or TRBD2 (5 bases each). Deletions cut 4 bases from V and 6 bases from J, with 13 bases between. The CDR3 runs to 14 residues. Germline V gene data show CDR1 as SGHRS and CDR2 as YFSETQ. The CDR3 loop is CASSTSGTPGELFF. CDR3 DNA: TGCGCCAGCAGCACGTCAGGGACCCCCGGGGAGCTGTTTTTT.

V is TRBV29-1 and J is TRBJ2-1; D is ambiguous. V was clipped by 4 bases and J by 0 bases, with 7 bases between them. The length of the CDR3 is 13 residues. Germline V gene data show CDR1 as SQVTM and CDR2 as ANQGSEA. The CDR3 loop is CSVGASSYNEQFF. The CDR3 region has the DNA TGCAGCGTTGGTGCGAGCTCCTACAATGAGCAGTTCTTC.

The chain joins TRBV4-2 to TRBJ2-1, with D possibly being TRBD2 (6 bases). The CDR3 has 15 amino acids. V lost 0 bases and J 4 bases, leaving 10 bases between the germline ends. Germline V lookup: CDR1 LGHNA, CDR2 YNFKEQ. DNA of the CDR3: TGTGCCAGCAGCCAAGAGGTCGGGAGATACAATGAGCAGTTCTTC. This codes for CASSQEVGRYNEQFF.

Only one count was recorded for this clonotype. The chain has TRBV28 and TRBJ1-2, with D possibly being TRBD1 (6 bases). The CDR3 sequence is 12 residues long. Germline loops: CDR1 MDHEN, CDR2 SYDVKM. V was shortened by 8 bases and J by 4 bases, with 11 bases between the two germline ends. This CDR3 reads CASGDNVYGYTF. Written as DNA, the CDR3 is TGTGCCAGCGGGGACAATGTCTATGGCTACACCTTC.

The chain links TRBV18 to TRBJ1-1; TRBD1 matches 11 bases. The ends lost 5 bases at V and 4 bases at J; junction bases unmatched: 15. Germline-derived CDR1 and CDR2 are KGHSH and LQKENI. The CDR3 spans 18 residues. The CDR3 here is CASSTPPAPGTGGTEAFF. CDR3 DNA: TGTGCCAGCTCAACCCCCCCGGCTCCCGGGACAGGGGGCACTGAAGCTTTCTTT.

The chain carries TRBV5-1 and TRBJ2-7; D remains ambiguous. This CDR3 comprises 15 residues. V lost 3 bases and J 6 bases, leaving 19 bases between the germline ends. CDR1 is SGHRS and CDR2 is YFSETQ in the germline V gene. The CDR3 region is CASSSPQGLAGEQYF. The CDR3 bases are TGCGCCAGCAGCTCCCCCCAAGGATTAGCCGGCGAGCAGTACTTC.

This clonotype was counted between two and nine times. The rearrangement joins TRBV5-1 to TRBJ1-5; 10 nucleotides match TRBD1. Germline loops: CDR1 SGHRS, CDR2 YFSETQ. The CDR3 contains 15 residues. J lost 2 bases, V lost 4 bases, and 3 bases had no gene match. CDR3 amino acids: CASSGGTGGNQPQHF. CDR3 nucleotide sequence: TGCGCCAGCAGCGGAGGGACAGGGGGCAATCAGCCCCAGCATTTT.

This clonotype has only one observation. CDR3 sequence: CASSQGGQGFTHF. The CDR3 DNA reads as TGTGCCAGCAGCCAAGGGGGGCAGGGATTCACGCATTTT. The chain recombines TRBV3-1 with TRBJ1-5; a possible D gene is TRBD1 (6 bases). The V gene's germline CDR1 is LGHDT and CDR2 YNNKEL (reference sequence). Between the trimmed V and J ends, which lost 1 base and 15 bases, there was a span of 16 bases. This CDR3 spans 13 amino acids. The entire variable domain, with the rest obtained from reference TRBV3-1 and TRBJ1-5, is as follows: DTAVSQTPKYLVTQMGNDKSIKCEQNLGHDTMYWYKQDSKKFLKIMFSYNNKELIINETVPNRFSPKSPDKAHLNLHINSLELGDSAVYFCASSQGGQGFTHFGDGTRLSIL.

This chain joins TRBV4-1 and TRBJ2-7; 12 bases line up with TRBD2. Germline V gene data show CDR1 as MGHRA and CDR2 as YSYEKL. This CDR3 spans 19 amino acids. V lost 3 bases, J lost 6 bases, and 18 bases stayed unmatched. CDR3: CASSHRLAGAPAESVEQYF. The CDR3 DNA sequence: TGCGCCAGCAGCCATAGACTAGCGGGGGCGCCCGCTGAATCCGTCGAGCAGTACTTC.

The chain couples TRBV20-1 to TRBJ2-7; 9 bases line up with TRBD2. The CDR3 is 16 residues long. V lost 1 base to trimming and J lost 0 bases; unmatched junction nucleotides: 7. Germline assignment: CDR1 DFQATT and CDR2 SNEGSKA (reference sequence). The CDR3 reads CSARAAGREGSYEQYF. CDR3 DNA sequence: TGCAGTGCTAGAGCCGCGGGGCGGGAGGGCTCCTACGAGCAGTACTTC.

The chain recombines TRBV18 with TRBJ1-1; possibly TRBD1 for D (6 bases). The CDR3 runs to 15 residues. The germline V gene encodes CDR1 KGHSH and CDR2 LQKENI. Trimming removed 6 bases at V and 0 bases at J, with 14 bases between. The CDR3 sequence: CASSPRDIVNTEAFF. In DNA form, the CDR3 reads TGTGCCAGCTCCCCTCGGGACATTGTGAACACTGAAGCTTTCTTT. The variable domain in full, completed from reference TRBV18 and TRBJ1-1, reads NAGVMQNPRHLVRRRGQEARLRCSPMKGHSHVYWYRQLPEEGLKFMVYLQKENIIDESGMPKERFSAEFPKEGPSILRIQQVVRGDSAAYFCASSPRDIVNTEAFFGQGTRLTVV.

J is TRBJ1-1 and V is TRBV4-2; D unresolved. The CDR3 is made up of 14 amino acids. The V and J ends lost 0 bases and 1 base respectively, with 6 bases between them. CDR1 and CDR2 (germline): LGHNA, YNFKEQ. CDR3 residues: CASSQDSKNTEAFF. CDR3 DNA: TGTGCCAGCAGCCAAGATTCGAAGAACACTGAAGCTTTCTTT.

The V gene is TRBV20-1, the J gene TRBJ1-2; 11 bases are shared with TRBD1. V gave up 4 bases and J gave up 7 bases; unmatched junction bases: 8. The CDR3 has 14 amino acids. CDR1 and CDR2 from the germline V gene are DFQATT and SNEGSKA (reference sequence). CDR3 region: CSATRTGGEGGYTF. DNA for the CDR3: TGCAGTGCTACCCGGACAGGGGGCGAGGGTGGCTACACCTTC.

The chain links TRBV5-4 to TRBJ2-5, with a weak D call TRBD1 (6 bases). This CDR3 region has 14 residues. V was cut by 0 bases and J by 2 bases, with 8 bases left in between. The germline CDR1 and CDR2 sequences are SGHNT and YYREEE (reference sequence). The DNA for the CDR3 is TGTGCCAGCAGCTTGGGTGGGACACAAGAGACCCAGTACTTC. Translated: CASSLGGTQETQYF.

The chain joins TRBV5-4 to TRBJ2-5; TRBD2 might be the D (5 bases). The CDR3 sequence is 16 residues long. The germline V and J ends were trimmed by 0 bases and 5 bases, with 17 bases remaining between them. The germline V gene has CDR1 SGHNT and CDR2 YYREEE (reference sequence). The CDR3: CASSLALAQVGETQYF. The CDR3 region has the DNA TGTGCCAGCAGCTTGGCCCTAGCCCAAGTCGGGGAGACCCAGTACTTC.

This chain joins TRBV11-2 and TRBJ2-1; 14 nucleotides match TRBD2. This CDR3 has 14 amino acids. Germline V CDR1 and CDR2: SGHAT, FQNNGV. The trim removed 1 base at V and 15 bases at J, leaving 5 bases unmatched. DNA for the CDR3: TGTGCCAGCAGCTTAGGGGGACTAGCGGGAGTTCGGTTCTTC. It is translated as CASSLGGLAGVRFF.

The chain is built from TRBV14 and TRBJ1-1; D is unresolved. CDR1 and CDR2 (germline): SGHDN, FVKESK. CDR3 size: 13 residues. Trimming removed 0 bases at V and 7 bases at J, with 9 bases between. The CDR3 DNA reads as TGTGCCAGCAGCCAAGATCTAATGGGTGAAGCTTTCTTT. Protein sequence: CASSQDLMGEAFF.